The 14 T cell receptor beta chains given below trace back to one sample, sequenced in a study of blood T cell repertoires in COVID-19. Libraries were prepared by immunoSEQ multiplex PCR; TCRdb keeps only in-frame clonotypes and omits some of them. Among 150,000 to 180,000 clones, around 85% were seen once, and the ten largest hold about 29%. The specimen was peripheral blood. These receptors originate from a woman aged 60-75 years with acute or convalescent COVID-19.

The CDR3 loop is CASSSQPRDSHTEAFF. The CDR3 DNA sequence: TGCGCCAGCAGCTCTCAACCCCGGGACAGCCACACTGAAGCTTTCTTT. This chain connects TRBV5-1 to TRBJ1-1, with 7 bases identical to TRBD1. The germline CDR1 and CDR2 sequences are SGHRS and YFSETQ. The CDR3 runs to 16 residues. Losses at the gene ends were 3 bases for V and 3 bases for J; bases not matched to a gene: 11. Variable domain in full (rest from reference TRBV5-1 and TRBJ1-1): KAGVTQTPRYLIKTRGQQVTLSCSPISGHRSVSWYQQTPGQGLQFLFEYFSETQRNKGNFPGRFSGRQFSNSRSEMNVSTLELGDSALYLCASSSQPRDSHTEAFFGQGTRLTVV.

The chain joins TRBV6-5 to TRBJ2-7; tentatively, D is TRBD1 (6 bases). V was cut by 6 bases and J by 4 bases, with 19 bases left in between. This CDR3 is built from 15 residues. Looked up from germline, CDR1 is MNHEY and CDR2 is SVGAGI. In DNA, the CDR3 is TGTGCCAGCAGCCCGGAGGACCAGGGGCTTTACGAGCAGTACTTC. This codes for CASSPEDQGLYEQYF.

Here the CDR3 reads CATSPRGGQETQYF. The CDR3 coding sequence is TGCGCCACCTCACCCCGGGGGGGTCAAGAGACCCAGTACTTC. V and J are TRBV5-1 and TRBJ2-5; 8 bases are shared with TRBD2. J gave up 2 bases and V 9 bases, and 9 bases lay outside the gene matches. There are 14 residues in the CDR3. The germline V gene encodes CDR1 SGHRS and CDR2 YFSETQ. Based on the CDR3 plus reference TRBV5-1 and TRBJ2-5, the full variable domain is KAGVTQTPRYLIKTRGQQVTLSCSPISGHRSVSWYQQTPGQGLQFLFEYFSETQRNKGNFPGRFSGRQFSNSRSEMNVSTLELGDSALYLCATSPRGGQETQYFGPGTRLLVL.

The rearrangement links TRBV24-1 to TRBJ2-3; 7 nucleotides align to TRBD2. J lost 1 base, V lost 3 bases, and 12 bases had no gene match. Germline CDR1 is KGHDR and CDR2 is SFDVKD. The CDR3 is 18 amino acids. CDR3 region: CATSDPPGRSGGTDTQYF. In nucleotides, the CDR3 is TGTGCCACCAGTGATCCCCCCGGACGGAGCGGGGGCACAGATACGCAGTATTTT.

The V and J genes are TRBV6-6 and TRBJ1-4; D is perhaps TRBD1 (5 bases). CDR1 is MNHNY, CDR2 SVGAGI, per germline (reference sequence). Trimming removed 2 bases from V and 8 bases from J, with 9 bases in between. CDR3 size: 13 residues. The CDR3 DNA sequence: TGTGCCAGCAGTTACGGGGCAGAAGAAAAACTGTTTTTT. It yields the protein CASSYGAEEKLFF.

This chain uses TRBV5-1 with TRBJ2-3; 8 nucleotides line up with TRBD2. Unmatched junction bases numbered 9, after V lost 7 bases and J lost 5 bases. Germline V gene sequence: CDR1 SGHRS, CDR2 YFSETQ. This CDR3 is built from 14 residues. CDR3 sequence: CASLSGGPGDTQYF. DNA of the CDR3: TGCGCCAGCCTCAGCGGGGGTCCCGGAGATACGCAGTATTTT.

This clone was detected only once. The chain has TRBV6-5 and TRBJ1-2; D is unresolved. The CDR3 is made up of 13 amino acids. Germline CDR1 MNHEY, CDR2 SVGAGI. Trimming took 3 bases from V and 0 from J, leaving 5 bases between them. CDR3 sequence: CASSYQSNYGYTF. DNA for the CDR3: TGTGCCAGCAGTTATCAATCTAACTATGGCTACACCTTC.

The J gene is TRBJ2-1, the V gene TRBV28, with 13 bases matching TRBD2. V trimming: 4 bases; J trimming: 6 bases; junction bases outside the gene matches: 6. The CDR3 spans 16 residues. Looked up from germline, CDR1 is MDHEN and CDR2 is SYDVKM. CDR3 amino acids: CASSSPTSGGRNEQFF. The CDR3 nucleotides are TGTGCCAGCAGTTCTCCGACTAGCGGGGGGCGCAATGAGCAGTTCTTC.

The gene calls are TRBV5-5 and TRBJ1-2; TRBD1 might be the D (5 bases). Per the germline V gene, CDR1 is SGHKS and CDR2 is YYEKEE (reference sequence). V lost 2 bases, J lost 4 bases, and 21 bases lay in between. The CDR3 extends over 17 amino acids. CDR3 sequence (DNA): TGTGCCAGCAGCTTTTGGGACCTGGAGGGCGCTGGCTATGGCTACACCTTC. This gives the protein CASSFWDLEGAGYGYTF.

This clone was found once. DNA for the CDR3: TGTGCCAGTAGTAAAGTCCTAAGAGGTACGCAGTATTTT. Its protein product is CASSKVLRGTQYF. The chain uses TRBV19 and TRBJ2-3; no firm D call. This CDR3 is 13 amino acids long. The germline CDR1 and CDR2 sequences are LNHDA and SQIVND (reference sequence). The V and J ends lost 4 bases and 8 bases respectively, with 13 bases between them.

This clone was seen once. V is TRBV7-6 and J is TRBJ1-1; no clear D gene. The V gene's germline CDR1 is SGHVS and CDR2 FNYEAQ. The CDR3 spans 13 residues. V gave up 3 bases and J gave up 1 base, with 6 bases separating them. CDR3 nucleotide sequence: TGTGCCAGCAGCTTGAGCGGGAACACTGAAGCTTTCTTT. Encoded protein: CASSLSGNTEAFF.

This clone was counted a few times. V usage is TRBV9 and J usage is TRBJ2-1; D is uncertain. Germline V gives CDR1 SGDLS, CDR2 YYNGEE. CDR3 length: 14 residues. The V end lost 4 bases, the J end lost 3 bases, and 11 bases lay between the germline ends. Here the CDR3 DNA reads TGTGCCAGCAGCCCAGGCAGAAACTACAATGAGCAGTTCTTC. Encoded protein: CASSPGRNYNEQFF.

The rearrangement links TRBV29-1 to TRBJ2-1; no firm D call. V shed 0 bases and J shed 8 bases, with 11 bases lying between them. The CDR3 runs to 13 residues. Germline lookup yields CDR1 SQVTM and CDR2 ANQGSEA. The CDR3 coding sequence is TGCAGCGTTGAAGATGAGAATGACTATGAGCAGTTCTTC. It translates to CSVEDENDYEQFF.

This clone was observed a handful of times. V is TRBV19 and J is TRBJ2-4; D may be TRBD2 (6 bases). The CDR3 is 15 amino acids. CDR1 is LNHDA and CDR2 is SQIVND in the germline V gene (reference sequence). Trimming took off 0 bases at V and 3 bases at J, with 9 bases between the two ends. The CDR3 loop reads CASSIDGGGKNIQYF. The CDR3, as DNA: TGTGCCAGTAGTATAGATGGGGGAGGCAAAAACATTCAGTACTTC. Filled out from reference TRBV19 and TRBJ2-4, the complete variable domain reads DGGITQSPKYLFRKEGQNVTLSCEQNLNHDAMYWYRQDPGQGLRLIYYSQIVNDFQKGDIAEGYSVSREKKESFPLTVTSAQKNPTAFYLCASSIDGGGKNIQYFGAGTRLSVL.